One sample yielded the 32 T cell receptor beta chains listed below, sequenced in a study of T cells in Graves' hyperthyroidism and ophthalmopathy (dated by TCRdb to about 2019). The protocol used for the library was multiplex PCR. The reads were generated on an Illumina HiSeq 2000. The TCR beta CDR3 regions were amplified from the RNA transcripts. The first round of RT-PCR for the TCR CDR3 was performed with the HTBI primer set and the Qiagen OneStep RT-PCR kit. The public reads were quality trimmed at Q25 with fastp and then assembled into clones with MiXCR by TCRdb, keeping productive beta chains. Rows are unified per CDR3 protein, each entry keeping the most common DNA and genes. Here the sample has about 520,000 distinct CDR3 sequences; around 21% occur a single time. The ten largest account for about 30% of the sample. What was sequenced was blood. Receptors originate from a young man with Graves' hyperthyroidism.

V gene TRBV11-2 combines with J gene TRBJ2-5; D not certain. The CDR3 length is 16 residues. Germline-derived CDR1 and CDR2 are SGHAT and FQNNGV. The V end was cut by 5 bases, the J end by 2 bases, with 18 bases between. The CDR3 DNA reads TGTGCCAGCAGCCCCGTCCTGGGCTACAAACAAGAGACCCAGTACTTC. Protein sequence: CASSPVLGYKQETQYF.

The V and J genes are TRBV20-1 and TRBJ2-3, with TRBD1 as a possible D gene (6 bases). The CDR3 totals 13 residues. Germline V lookup: CDR1 DFQATT, CDR2 SNEGSKA (reference sequence). Deletions cut 3 bases from V and 6 bases from J, with 13 bases between. The CDR3 loop reads CSARGSRGDTQYF. CDR3 DNA: TGCAGTGCTAGGGGTTCTAGGGGGGATACGCAGTATTTT.

The table lists this clonotype with many counts. J is TRBJ1-2 and V is TRBV28, with D hard to call. Trimming cost V 2 bases and J 4 bases, with 17 bases left between them. The CDR3 covers 16 residues. The V gene's germline CDR1 is MDHEN and CDR2 SYDVKM. CDR3 nucleotides: TGTGCCAGCAGTTTACCGGGTACCCTAGGGTCCTATGGCTACACCTTC. Protein product: CASSLPGTLGSYGYTF.

Many counts were recorded for this clonotype. The chain recombines TRBV6-1 with TRBJ2-2; the D gene is possibly TRBD2 (5 bases). Trimming took off 6 bases at V and 2 bases at J, with 16 bases between the two ends. Germline V CDR1 and CDR2: MNHNS, SASEGT. The CDR3 has 16 amino acids. This chain's CDR3 is CASRMMAGRNTGELFF. CDR3 DNA: TGTGCCAGCAGGATGATGGCGGGCCGCAACACCGGGGAGCTGTTTTTT.

The CDR3 region has the DNA TGTGCCACCGCAGACAGGGGCTACGCCTACGAGCAGTACTTC. Translating gives CATADRGYAYEQYF. The rearrangement joins TRBV6-1 to TRBJ2-7, with 8 bases identical to TRBD1. V trimming: 10 bases; J trimming: 2 bases; junction bases outside the gene matches: 10. The germline CDR1 and CDR2 sequences are MNHNS and SASEGT. The CDR3 sequence is 14 residues long.

This clonotype occurred many times. V and J are TRBV7-2 and TRBJ2-5; 8 bases line up with TRBD1. From germline, CDR1 is SGHTA and CDR2 FQGNSA. This CDR3 is 15 amino acids long. V shed 5 bases and J 4 bases; nucleotides not matched to a gene: 9. CDR3 amino acids: CASSQTGVEGETQYF. Here the CDR3 DNA reads TGTGCCAGCAGCCAGACAGGGGTTGAGGGAGAGACCCAGTACTTC.

Concerning this clonotype: The CDR3 ends on some other residue instead of the conserved phenylalanine or tryptophan, so this is likely a read error. No DNA is shown, since the ends of the CDR3 on it are uncertain; the CDR3 is the one TCRdb lists. The V call is TRBV27, the J call TRBJ1-1. Germline V gives CDR1 MNHEY, CDR2 SMNVEV (reference sequence). The CDR3 is 14 residues long, ends included. CDR3 sequence reads: CASSLLGVNTEALD.

The genes are TRBV6-2 or TRBV6-3 and TRBJ2-7, with D perhaps matching TRBD1 (6 bases). The germline V gene encodes CDR1 MNHEY and CDR2 SVGEGT. The CDR3 contains 13 residues. V dropped 3 bases and J dropped 7 bases, with 13 bases sitting between them. The CDR3 loop is CASSYFDRREQYF. The CDR3 nucleotides read TGTGCCAGCAGTTATTTTGACAGGAGGGAGCAGTACTTC.

This clonotype occurred many times. The chain links TRBV11-2 to TRBJ1-6; tentative D call: TRBD1 (6 bases). This CDR3 has 17 residues. Germline assignment: CDR1 SGHAT and CDR2 FQNNGV. Deletions cut 1 base from V and 9 bases from J, with 19 bases between. CDR3 DNA sequence: TGTGCCAGCAGCTTAGTTTGGGCAGGGGAAGAGATTTCACCCCTCCACTTT. Amino acid sequence: CASSLVWAGEEISPLHF.

V gene TRBV30 combines with J gene TRBJ2-2, with D maybe TRBD2 (5 bases). V dropped 0 bases and J dropped 7 bases, with 12 bases sitting between them. CDR3 length: 14 residues. Germline V gene lookup returns CDR1 GTSNPN and CDR2 SVGIG (reference sequence). CDR3 sequence (DNA): TGTGCCTGGAGTGTACGCGCGGCGGGCGGGGAGCTGTTTTTT. Protein sequence: CAWSVRAAGGELFF.

This clonotype was seen a few times. CDR3 nucleotide sequence: TGTGCCAGCAGTGACTCCCACAGGGGGCTAAATTCACCCCTCCACTTT. Its translation: CASSDSHRGLNSPLHF. V usage is TRBV6-4 and J usage is TRBJ1-6, with TRBD1 identical over 9 bases. Germline-derived CDR1 and CDR2 are MRHNA and SNTAGT. The trim removed 0 bases at V and 7 bases at J, leaving 4 bases unmatched. The CDR3 totals 16 residues.

In its sample, this clonotype was seen many times. The chain couples TRBV29-1 to TRBJ2-7; D is ambiguous. Germline V gene data show CDR1 as SQVTM and CDR2 as ANQGSEA. The length of the CDR3 is 12 residues. V was trimmed by 5 bases and J by 7 bases, leaving 15 bases between them. The CDR3 loop is CSVPGGLGEQYF. The CDR3 coding sequence is TGCAGCGTTCCCGGCGGTCTGGGGGAGCAGTACTTC.

The V gene is TRBV12-3 or TRBV12-4, the J gene TRBJ1-2, with D possibly matching TRBD1 (6 bases). The germline V and J ends were trimmed by 4 bases and 3 bases, with 24 bases remaining between them. The CDR3 length is 18 residues. CDR3 loop: CASSSSASFRTGHYGYTF. The CDR3 nucleotides are TGTGCCAGCAGTTCCTCGGCGTCATTTCGCACAGGGCACTATGGCTACACCTTC.

This clonotype was recorded many times. The V gene is TRBV28, the J gene TRBJ1-1; no reliable D call. Trimming took off 8 bases at V and 4 bases at J, with 14 bases between the two ends. The CDR3 totals 13 residues. CDR1 and CDR2 (germline): MDHEN, SYDVKM. CDR3 DNA: TGTGCCAGCTTCGGGGTTCGGGGCACTGAAGCTTTCTTT. This codes for CASFGVRGTEAFF.

In its sample, this clonotype was seen a few times. This rearrangement joins TRBV19 to TRBJ2-2, with TRBD1 matching over 9 bases. The germline CDR1 and CDR2 sequences are LNHDA and SQIVND (reference sequence). The CDR3 is 15 residues long. Losses at the gene ends were 9 bases for V and 5 bases for J; bases not matched to a gene: 10. The CDR3 DNA reads as TGTGCCAGCATTGGGGGGACAGGGTGGACCGGGGAGCTGTTTTTT. It specifies CASIGGTGWTGELFF. Variable domain in full (rest from reference TRBV19 and TRBJ2-2): DGGITQSPKYLFRKEGQNVTLSCEQNLNHDAMYWYRQDPGQGLRLIYYSQIVNDFQKGDIAEGYSVSREKKESFPLTVTSAQKNPTAFYLCASIGGTGWTGELFFGEGSRLTVL.

This clonotype has at least ten counts. The V gene is TRBV6-5, the J gene TRBJ1-3, with 7 bases matching TRBD1. CDR1 and CDR2 from the germline V gene are MNHEY and SVGAGI. This CDR3 region has 13 residues. J lost 6 bases, V lost 5 bases, and 4 bases had no gene match. DNA for the CDR3: TGTGCCAGCAGTCACGGGACAGAAAACACCATATATTTT. It codes for CASSHGTENTIYF.

As for this clonotype: With a much larger clone just one base away, this may be a read error. The chain combines TRBV12-3 or TRBV12-4 with TRBJ1-5, with D unclear. The CDR3 contains 14 residues. The CDR3 loop reads CASSFAGNNQPRHF. The DNA of the CDR3 is TGTGCCAGCAGTTTCGCGGGGAACAATCAGCCCCGGCATTTT.

Worth noting for this clonotype: This sequence may be a read error, since a much larger clone differs from it by one base. The missing conserved phenylalanine or tryptophan at the end of this CDR3 makes a read error likely. The chain employs TRBV5-1 and TRBJ1-2; no definite D call. Trimming took 2 bases from V and 4 from J, leaving 9 bases between them. The CDR3 length is 13 residues. The germline V gene has CDR1 SGHRS and CDR2 YFSETQ. CDR3 coding DNA: TGCGCCAGCAGCTTTGGGGAAGGCTATGGCTACACCGTC. Its translation is CASSFGEGYGYTV.

This clonotype was observed a handful of times. The chain joins TRBV20-1 to TRBJ2-7, with D perhaps matching TRBD1 (5 bases). This CDR3 is built from 14 residues. The germline V gene has CDR1 DFQATT and CDR2 SNEGSKA (reference sequence). V lost 0 bases and J 0 bases, leaving 9 bases between the germline ends. The CDR3 coding sequence is TGCAGTGCTAGAGAGGTACAGGTCTCCTACGAGCAGTACTTC. Translating it yields CSAREVQVSYEQYF.

The chain links TRBV11-3 to TRBJ2-3; 11 positions match TRBD2. The CDR3 covers 18 residues. Germline values: CDR1 SGHNT, CDR2 YENEEA. V shed 4 bases, J shed 4 bases, and the junction held 13 bases outside the gene matches. Here the CDR3 DNA reads TGTGCCAGCAGCTCCCCTCACCCACTAGCGGGAGTGGCAGATACGCAGTATTTT. This gives the protein CASSSPHPLAGVADTQYF.

This clonotype was counted only a few times. The chain uses TRBV9 and TRBJ2-7; 8 bases fit TRBD1. The CDR3 consists of 16 residues. CDR1 is SGDLS, CDR2 YYNGEE, per germline. J was trimmed by 2 bases and V by 3 bases; bases with no gene match: 10. The CDR3 sequence is CASSAGWQGAAYEQYF. In DNA, the CDR3 is TGTGCCAGCAGCGCGGGGTGGCAGGGGGCAGCCTACGAGCAGTACTTC. The full variable domain, its missing parts supplied by reference TRBV9 and TRBJ2-7, is DSGVTQTPKHLITATGQRVTLRCSPRSGDLSVYWYQQSLDQGLQFLIQYYNGEERAKGNILERFSAQQFPDLHSELNLSSLELGDSALYFCASSAGWQGAAYEQYFGPGTRLTVT.

The chain is built from TRBV6-2 or TRBV6-3 and TRBJ1-5; D is possibly TRBD1 (6 bases). Between the trimmed V and J ends, which lost 4 bases and 1 base, there was a span of 14 bases. From germline, CDR1 is MNHEY and CDR2 SVGEGT. CDR3 length: 16 amino acids. The DNA for the CDR3 is TGTGCCAGCAGTTCCTTCACAGGGCCCAGCAATCAGCCCCAGCATTTT. Translation: CASSSFTGPSNQPQHF.

The V call is TRBV6-2 or TRBV6-3, the J call TRBJ1-2, with D possibly being TRBD1 (5 bases). The V and J ends lost 4 bases and 1 base respectively, with 16 bases between them. This CDR3 spans 16 amino acids. CDR1 and CDR2 (germline): MNHEY, SVGEGT. In nucleotides, the CDR3 is TGTGCCAGCAGTTTATATGGGGACGGATTTAACTATGGCTACACCTTC. This encodes CASSLYGDGFNYGYTF.

This clonotype has at least ten counts. This chain links TRBV4-1 with TRBJ2-5, with 9 positions matching TRBD2. After removal of 4 bases from V and 4 bases from J, the junction contained 10 bases not matched to a gene. The CDR3 is 16 amino acids. The germline gives CDR1 MGHRA, CDR2 YSYEKL. This CDR3 is CASSPVAGGGGETQYF. The CDR3 nucleotides read TGCGCCAGCAGCCCCGTCGCTGGCGGGGGGGGAGAGACCCAGTACTTC.

This clonotype came up a few times. The CDR3 DNA reads as TGTGCCAGCAGTTACAACCGGATCCTTCCCGGCGATCAGTACTTC. It is translated as CASSYNRILPGDQYF. V gene TRBV6-7 combines with J gene TRBJ2-7; D gene uncertain. TRBV6-7 is an ORF; its function is uncertain. The CDR3 spans 15 residues. V gave up 2 bases and J gave up 10 bases, with 21 bases separating them.

This clonotype was seen at least ten times. This chain links TRBV11-1 with TRBJ2-7, with D possibly matching TRBD1 (5 bases). The germline CDR1 and CDR2 sequences are SGHAT and FQDESV (reference sequence). The CDR3 runs 16 residues. Trimming cost V 0 bases and J 5 bases, with 17 bases left between them. CDR3 in amino acids: CASSLATLRGPHEQYF. The CDR3 region has the DNA TGTGCCAGCAGCTTAGCGACTCTAAGGGGCCCCCACGAGCAGTACTTC.

Many counts were recorded for this clonotype. The rearrangement uses TRBV12-3 or TRBV12-4 and TRBJ2-5, with TRBD1 as a possible D gene (5 bases). V lost 3 bases to trimming and J lost 4 bases, with 12 bases between them. The CDR3 covers 14 residues. The CDR3 protein is CASSFRQGGETQYF. As DNA, the CDR3 is TGTGCCAGCAGTTTTAGGCAGGGCGGAGAGACCCAGTACTTC.

The table lists this clonotype with a count of one. The chain uses TRBV24-1 and TRBJ2-2, with 10 bases fitting TRBD2. Per germline, CDR1 KGHDR and CDR2 SFDVKD. This CDR3 contains 16 residues. Losses at the gene ends were 2 bases for V and 3 bases for J; bases not matched to a gene: 2. The CDR3 protein is CATSDSLAGDTGELFF. CDR3 nucleotide sequence: TGTGCCACCAGTGATTCCCTAGCGGGGGACACCGGGGAGCTGTTTTTT.

This clonotype was found once. The chain is built from TRBV12-3 or TRBV12-4 and TRBJ2-2; TRBD2 aligns across 10 bases. The CDR3 has 18 amino acids. With 3 bases clipped from V and 0 bases from J, the junction kept 7 bases outside the gene matches. The CDR3 DNA sequence: TGTGCCAGCAGTTTCCGGCTAGCGGGGGCTACGAACACCGGGGAGCTGTTTTTT. Encoded protein: CASSFRLAGATNTGELFF.

This clonotype was counted ten times or more. The V gene is TRBV6-5, the J gene TRBJ1-1, with 11 bases fitting TRBD1. The CDR3 is 15 residues long. J lost 4 bases, V lost 2 bases, and 3 bases had no gene match. Germline-derived CDR1 and CDR2 are MNHEY and SVGAGI. The CDR3 DNA is TGTGCCAGCAGTTACACCGGGACAGGGGGCACTGAAGCTTTCTTT. Its translation: CASSYTGTGGTEAFF.

This clonotype was counted many times. J is TRBJ2-5 and V is TRBV28, with D possibly TRBD1 on 7 matching bases. CDR1 and CDR2 from the germline V gene are MDHEN and SYDVKM. V gave up 6 bases and J gave up 5 bases, with 13 bases separating them. The CDR3 is 13 residues long. CDR3 nucleotides: TGTGCCAGCAGCCCCAGGGGGAGGGAGACCCAGTACTTC. Amino acids: CASSPRGRETQYF. Variable domain in full (rest from reference TRBV28 and TRBJ2-5): DVKVTQSSRYLVKRTGEKVFLECVQDMDHENMFWYRQDPGLGLRLIYFSYDVKMKEKGDIPEGYSVSREKKERFSLILESASTNQTSMYLCASSPRGRETQYFGPGTRLLVL.

This clonotype came up many times. The V gene is TRBV6-2 or TRBV6-3, the J gene TRBJ2-5, with D possibly called TRBD1 or TRBD2 (5 bases each). This CDR3 has 14 amino acids. The germline V gene has CDR1 MNHEY and CDR2 SVGEGT. The ends were cut back, 0 bases at V and 1 base at J, with 6 bases in the middle. The CDR3 reads CASSYSGVQETQYF. The CDR3 DNA follows: TGTGCCAGCAGTTACTCGGGGGTCCAAGAGACCCAGTACTTC.